Detailed here is one T cell receptor beta chain. Its antigen remains unidentified. These data originate in a study of cytotoxic CD8 clonotypes in ibrutinib-treated CLL. Whole-study findings and limits: Public clonotypes (which were uncommon) either contracted or remained stable on treatment. Clonality was higher at ibrutinib response and returned toward baseline at progression. Baseline levels of clonality went above those of age-matched healthy donors and moved with circulating CD8+ T-cell counts.

With sequencing, the targeted depth ranged from 1 in 200,000 to 1 in 1 million T cells. Produced via immunoSEQ multiplex PCR; TCRdb's table is partial and in-frame only. Among almost 250,000 clones listed, about three quarters were seen once. This CDR3 region has 17 residues. Looked up from germline, CDR1 is LNHNV and CDR2 is YYDKDF (reference sequence). Trimming shortened V by 1 base and J by 2 bases, and 17 bases separated the two germline ends. This clonotype was sampled from a human donor with chronic lymphocytic leukemia. The source was PBMCs, collected after 24 months of ibrutinib treatment. The genes are TRBV15 and TRBJ2-5; no clear D. CDR3 DNA: TGTGCCACCAGCAGAGCCGACATTTTCGGTGGGCAAGAGACCCAGTACTTC. It yields the protein CATSRADIFGGQETQYF. Filled out from reference TRBV15 and TRBJ2-5, the complete variable domain reads DAMVIQNPRYQVTQFGKPVTLSCSQTLNHNVMYWYQQKSSQAPKLLFHYYDKDFNNEADTPDNFQSRRPNTSFCFLDIRSPGLGDTAMYLCATSRADIFGGQETQYFGPGTRLLVL.